What follows are 25 T cell receptor beta chains derived from one specimen sequenced in a study of OX40 agonist ivuxolimab in advanced cancers. Only in-frame clones appear in the TCRdb table, and some are missing; sequencing was by immunoSEQ multiplex PCR. The data hold 60,000 to 85,000 clones, with 83% observed a single time. Sequencing was performed on CD4+ or CD8+ T cells sorted from blood, taken in a trial of the OX40 agonist ivuxolimab. All receptors come from an adult with an advanced solid tumor such as melanoma, head and neck, liver or kidney cancer.

The CDR3 region has the DNA TGTGCCAGCACGAAGGTAGAGACCCAGTACTTC. Its protein is CASTKVETQYF. The gene calls are TRBV6-1 and TRBJ2-5; D remains unclear. The CDR3 is 11 amino acids. V was shortened by 7 bases and J by 4 bases, with 7 bases between the two germline ends. Germline assignment: CDR1 MNHNS and CDR2 SASEGT.

This clone was recorded once. The chain carries TRBV7-2 and TRBJ2-3; 8 nucleotides agree with TRBD2. The germline V gene encodes CDR1 SGHTA and CDR2 FQGNSA. J lost 3 bases, V lost 5 bases, and 4 bases had no gene match. The CDR3 covers 14 residues. The CDR3 spells CASSPQRGTDTQYF. In DNA, the CDR3 is TGTGCCAGCAGCCCCCAGCGGGGGACAGATACGCAGTATTTT. Full variable domain (outside the CDR3, taken from reference TRBV7-2 and TRBJ2-3): GAGVSQSPSNKVTEKGKDVELRCDPISGHTALYWYRQSLGQGLEFLIYFQGNSAPDKSGLPSDRFSAERTGGSVSTLTIQRTQQEDSAVYLCASSPQRGTDTQYFGPGTRLTVL.

The V gene is TRBV19, the J gene TRBJ2-5; TRBD1 agrees at 7 bases. Germline loops: CDR1 LNHDA, CDR2 SQIVND (reference sequence). CDR3 length: 17 residues. The ends lost 8 bases at V and 5 bases at J; junction bases unmatched: 20. CDR3 sequence reads: CASRFKGGAVMSETQYF. The CDR3 DNA is TGTGCCAGTCGATTCAAAGGGGGCGCAGTGATGTCGGAGACCCAGTACTTC.

Note on this clone: Sequence at one end of the junction differs from germline and may be a read error. The gene calls are TRBV28 and TRBJ2-3, with 7 bases lining up with TRBD2. The CDR3 has 12 amino acids. From germline, CDR1 is MDHEN and CDR2 SYDVKM. CDR3 loop: CASSLRAGTTNF. CDR3 sequence (DNA): TGTGCCAGCAGTTTAAGGGCGGGGACTACCAATTTT.

The chain is built from TRBV5-4 and TRBJ1-1; the match to TRBD1 covers 9 bases. Germline V gene data show CDR1 as SGHNT and CDR2 as YYREEE (reference sequence). The ends lost 2 bases at V and 2 bases at J; junction bases unmatched: 10. The CDR3 covers 17 residues. The DNA of the CDR3 is TGTGCCAGCAGCTTAAATAGGGGACAGGGTTCAAACACTGAAGCTTTCTTT. It is translated as CASSLNRGQGSNTEAFF.

This rearrangement joins TRBV2 to TRBJ1-1; TRBD1 matches 7 bases. CDR1 and CDR2 (germline): SNHLY, FYNNEI. CDR3 size: 16 residues. The trim removed 6 bases at V and 4 bases at J, leaving 14 bases unmatched. CDR3 loop: CASRQGIVQDRTEAFF. The CDR3 DNA sequence: TGTGCCAGCAGACAGGGGATCGTCCAGGATCGCACTGAAGCTTTCTTT.

The gene calls are TRBV14 and TRBJ2-7; D might be TRBD1 (6 bases). This CDR3 contains 14 residues. Between the trimmed V and J ends, which lost 2 bases and 2 bases, there was a span of 10 bases. Germline CDR1 SGHDN, CDR2 FVKESK. CDR3 loop: CASSQTRQAYEQYF. For the CDR3, the DNA is TGTGCCAGCAGCCAAACTAGACAGGCCTACGAGCAGTACTTC.

In its sample, this clone was seen a few times. This sequence joins TRBV6-1 and TRBJ1-1; D is undetermined. V was trimmed by 0 bases and J by 0 bases, leaving 23 bases between them. The CDR3 contains 20 residues. Germline-derived CDR1 and CDR2 are MNHNS and SASEGT. In nucleotides, the CDR3 is TGTGCCAGCAGTGAAGCTGCTGTCTATTCCTGGAGAACAATGAACACTGAAGCTTTCTTT. Protein: CASSEAAVYSWRTMNTEAFF.

V usage is TRBV28 and J usage is TRBJ2-5; D tentatively fits TRBD1 or TRBD2 (5 bases each). V was cut by 3 bases and J by 1 base, with 9 bases left in between. Germline V CDR1 and CDR2: MDHEN, SYDVKM. The CDR3 totals 14 residues. CDR3 loop: CASSFSGAQETQYF. Here the CDR3 DNA reads TGTGCCAGCAGTTTTTCCGGGGCCCAAGAGACCCAGTACTTC.

In the case of this clone: The same CDR3 is also encoded by other DNA sequences in this sample. The chain joins TRBV19 to TRBJ2-1, with TRBD2 matching 7 bases. This CDR3 region has 15 residues. Germline V CDR1 and CDR2: LNHDA, SQIVND (reference sequence). Unmatched junction bases numbered 6, after V lost 5 bases and J lost 2 bases. In DNA form, the CDR3 reads TGTGCCAGTAGTGGTCTAGCGGCGACCTACAATGAGCAGTTCTTC. Amino acids: CASSGLAATYNEQFF.

The V gene is TRBV6-6, the J gene TRBJ2-1, with 8 bases matching TRBD2. The CDR3 loop spans 16 amino acids. V shed 2 bases, J shed 5 bases, and the junction held 8 bases outside the gene matches. Germline CDR1 reads MNHNY; CDR2 reads SVGAGI (reference sequence). CDR3 sequence reads: CASSYPPGLVDNEQFF. The CDR3 DNA reads as TGTGCCAGCAGTTACCCTCCGGGACTAGTCGACAATGAGCAGTTCTTC.

This sequence joins TRBV6-1 and TRBJ1-1; D possibly corresponds to TRBD1 (6 bases). V dropped 6 bases and J dropped 1 base, with 9 bases sitting between them. This CDR3 has 13 residues. The germline gives CDR1 MNHNS, CDR2 SASEGT. The DNA for the CDR3 is TGTGCCAGCAGGGACAGATCGAACACTGAAGCTTTCTTT. Protein: CASRDRSNTEAFF.

This chain uses TRBV5-1 with TRBJ1-6; weak D call: TRBD1 (5 bases). Trimming left V 3 bases short and J 2 bases short, with 12 bases between. Germline lookup yields CDR1 SGHRS and CDR2 YFSETQ. The CDR3 sequence is 16 residues long. The CDR3, as DNA: TGCGCCAGCAGCTCACTGGAAGGGGCCTATAATTCACCCCTCCACTTT. It is translated as CASSSLEGAYNSPLHF.

The rearrangement links TRBV28 to TRBJ2-5; 10 bases are a match to TRBD2. The CDR3 is made up of 16 amino acids. Per germline, CDR1 MDHEN and CDR2 SYDVKM. Germline trimming cut 1 base from V and 7 bases from J; bases unmatched to any gene: 9. The CDR3 loop reads CASSLSSGGEPGTQYF. The CDR3, as DNA: TGTGCCAGCAGTTTATCAAGCGGGGGGGAACCCGGGACCCAGTACTTC.

This chain joins TRBV6-5 and TRBJ2-7; D perhaps matches TRBD1 (8 bases). V lost 11 bases, J lost 5 bases, and 19 bases lay in between. The CDR3 length is 13 residues. The germline V gene encodes CDR1 MNHEY and CDR2 SVGAGI. CDR3 sequence: CAAGQGGIHEQYF. The CDR3 DNA reads TGTGCCGCCGGACAGGGAGGGATCCACGAGCAGTACTTC.

The chain employs TRBV7-8 and TRBJ2-6; tentatively, D is TRBD1 or TRBD2 (6 bases each). Trimming left V 5 bases short and J 0 bases short, with 17 bases between. The CDR3 loop spans 18 amino acids. CDR1 and CDR2 from the germline V gene are SGHVS and FQNEAQ. The CDR3 sequence is CASSNTVGGLSGANVLTF. CDR3 bases: TGTGCCAGCAGCAATACCGTCGGGGGCCTCTCTGGGGCCAACGTCCTGACTTTC.

The genes are TRBV18 and TRBJ2-1; 16 nucleotides match TRBD2. CDR1 is KGHSH and CDR2 is LQKENI in the germline V gene. This CDR3 spans 16 amino acids. Trimming at V came to 0 bases and at J to 8 bases, leaving 1 base not matched to a gene. The CDR3, as DNA: TGTGCCAGCTCACCACCGGGACTAGCGGGGGGGCATGAGCAGTTCTTC. Its protein product is CASSPPGLAGGHEQFF.

The chain combines TRBV28 with TRBJ1-1, with a weak D call TRBD1 (5 bases). The CDR3 covers 12 residues. Germline CDR1 reads MDHEN; CDR2 reads SYDVKM. Trimming took 6 bases from V and 7 from J, leaving 12 bases between them. The DNA of the CDR3 is TGTGCCAGCAGGGTGGGGGGTGGTGAAGCTTTCTTT. It yields the protein CASRVGGGEAFF.

This chain links TRBV6-1 with TRBJ1-2; 10 bases fit TRBD1. V was pared by 6 bases and J by 6 bases, with 7 bases of the junction left unmatched. The CDR3 totals 14 residues. Germline CDR1 and CDR2: MNHNS and SASEGT. DNA for the CDR3: TGTGCCAGCAGAGAGACAGGGGGCCGGGATGGCTACACCTTC. Amino acids: CASRETGGRDGYTF.

The chain uses TRBV5-6 and TRBJ2-4; tentative D call: TRBD1 (5 bases). Trimming shortened V by 0 bases and J by 0 bases, and 10 bases separated the two germline ends. The CDR3 length is 16 residues. CDR1 SGHDT and CDR2 YYEEEE come from the germline V gene. The CDR3 DNA is TGTGCCAGCAGCTTGGGTGGGGCTTTAGCCAAAAACATTCAGTACTTC. Protein sequence: CASSLGGALAKNIQYF.

This chain links TRBV5-1 with TRBJ1-4, with D perhaps TRBD1 (6 bases). The V gene's germline CDR1 is SGHRS and CDR2 YFSETQ. The CDR3 runs 13 residues. V dropped 1 base and J dropped 8 bases, with 9 bases sitting between them. CDR3 amino acids: CASSLSGEEKLFF. The CDR3 coding sequence is TGCGCCAGCAGCTTGTCAGGGGAGGAAAAACTGTTTTTT.

The chain joins TRBV18 to TRBJ2-3, with 8 bases matching TRBD2. Trimming took 1 base from V and 2 from J; bases not matched to a gene: 14. Germline V gene sequence: CDR1 KGHSH, CDR2 LQKENI. The CDR3 loop spans 19 amino acids. CDR3 in DNA: TGTGCCAGCTCACCACGGGTTAGCGGGGTCCGAAAGGACACAGATACGCAGTATTTT. Its protein product is CASSPRVSGVRKDTDTQYF.

The chain is built from TRBV5-1 and TRBJ1-1; no firm D call. This CDR3 contains 13 residues. Germline CDR1 SGHRS, CDR2 YFSETQ. Trimming shortened V by 2 bases and J by 1 base, and 6 bases separated the two germline ends. CDR3 bases: TGCGCCAGCAGCTTCTCCCGGAACACTGAAGCTTTCTTT. This encodes CASSFSRNTEAFF.

This clone appeared once. The chain employs TRBV5-1 and TRBJ2-5; D is unclear. The CDR3 loop spans 13 amino acids. Trimming stripped 1 base from V and 5 bases from J, with 9 bases between. The germline V gene has CDR1 SGHRS and CDR2 YFSETQ. The chain's CDR3 is CASSLPQRETQYF. CDR3 nucleotide sequence: TGCGCCAGCAGCTTGCCCCAACGGGAGACCCAGTACTTC.

This chain uses TRBV6-5 with TRBJ2-7; D could derive from TRBD1 or TRBD2 (5 bases each). The CDR3 contains 15 residues. CDR1 is MNHEY, CDR2 SVGAGI, per germline. V lost 6 bases and J lost 2, with 17 bases in between. The CDR3 here is CASRAPGRTTYEQYF. In DNA, the CDR3 is TGTGCCAGCAGAGCACCGGGACGGACGACCTACGAGCAGTACTTC.